The subject of this entry is one TCR beta chain. Germline V gene lookup returns CDR1 MNHEY and CDR2 SVGEGT. This CDR3 spans 15 amino acids. V shed 6 bases and J shed 5 bases, with 18 bases lying between them. This entry is derived from a study of blood T cell repertoires in COVID-19. The overall study: Material from acute and convalescent COVID-19 was sourced from the United States, Italy and Spain. T cells, B-cell-depleted T cells, or PBMCs provided the cDNA or gDNA that served as material.

Authors' analysis steps: Reference gene primer amplification gave estimated nucleated cell counts. Data came from immunoSEQ multiplex PCR; TCRdb stores just in-frame clones and leaves some out. Clone size and the V and J calls come from that table; the DNA yielded D and trimming. The sample records 55,000 to 75,000 clones, around 80% being singletons. This chain joins TRBV6-2 or TRBV6-3 and TRBJ2-3; a possible D gene is TRBD2 (5 bases). Sequences were obtained from peripheral blood. The sequence was obtained from a human donor in a cohort sampled during active COVID-19. This CDR3 is CASSHSGEGGDTQYF. CDR3 bases: TGTGCCAGCAGCCACAGCGGCGAAGGCGGAGATACGCAGTATTTT.